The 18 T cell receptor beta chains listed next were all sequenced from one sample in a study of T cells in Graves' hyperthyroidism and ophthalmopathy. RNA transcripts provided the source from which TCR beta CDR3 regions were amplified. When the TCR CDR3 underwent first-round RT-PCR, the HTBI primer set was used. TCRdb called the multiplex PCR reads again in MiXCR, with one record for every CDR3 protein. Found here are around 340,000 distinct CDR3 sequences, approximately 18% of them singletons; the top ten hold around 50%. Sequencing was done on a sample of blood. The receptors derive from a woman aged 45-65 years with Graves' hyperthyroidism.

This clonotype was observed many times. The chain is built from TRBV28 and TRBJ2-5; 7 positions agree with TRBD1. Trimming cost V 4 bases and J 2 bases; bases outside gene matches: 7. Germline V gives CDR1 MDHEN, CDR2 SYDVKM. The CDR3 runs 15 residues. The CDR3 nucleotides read TGTGCCAGCAGTTCTACAGGGGATTTGCAAGAGACCCAGTACTTC. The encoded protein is CASSSTGDLQETQYF.

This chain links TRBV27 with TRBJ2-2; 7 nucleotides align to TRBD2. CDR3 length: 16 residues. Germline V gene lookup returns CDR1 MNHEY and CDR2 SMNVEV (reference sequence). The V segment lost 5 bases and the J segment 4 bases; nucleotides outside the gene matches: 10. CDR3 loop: CASSEGPAGLTGELFF. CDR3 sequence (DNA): TGTGCCAGCAGTGAAGGACCAGCGGGGCTCACCGGGGAGCTGTTTTTT.

The CDR3 sequence is CASSYSSYPGELFF. The CDR3 DNA sequence: TGTGCCAGCAGTTACTCGAGTTACCCCGGGGAGCTGTTTTTT. J is TRBJ2-2 and V is TRBV6-5, with D uncertain. The CDR3 runs 14 residues. Germline V CDR1 and CDR2: MNHEY, SVGAGI. V dropped 0 bases and J dropped 6 bases, with 8 bases sitting between them.

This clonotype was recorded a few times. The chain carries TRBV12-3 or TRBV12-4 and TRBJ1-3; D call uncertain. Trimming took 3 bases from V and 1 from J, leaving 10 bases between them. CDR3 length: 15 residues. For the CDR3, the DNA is TGTGCCAGCAGTTTCGGTGTTTTTTCTGGAAACACCATATATTTT. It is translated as CASSFGVFSGNTIYF.

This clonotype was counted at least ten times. Here the CDR3 reads CASSASSGYTF. DNA for the CDR3: TGCGCCAGCAGCGCTTCGAGTGGCTACACCTTC. The chain carries TRBV5-1 and TRBJ1-2; D gene uncertain. Germline CDR1 and CDR2: SGHRS and YFSETQ. This CDR3 spans 11 amino acids. V lost 4 bases and J 7 bases, leaving 8 bases between the germline ends.

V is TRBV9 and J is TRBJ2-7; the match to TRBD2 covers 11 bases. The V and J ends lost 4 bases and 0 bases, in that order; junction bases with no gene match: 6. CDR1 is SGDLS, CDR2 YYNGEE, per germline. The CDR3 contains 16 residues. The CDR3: CASSPTSGTVSYEQYF. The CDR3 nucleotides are TGTGCCAGCAGCCCGACTAGCGGGACCGTCTCCTACGAGCAGTACTTC.

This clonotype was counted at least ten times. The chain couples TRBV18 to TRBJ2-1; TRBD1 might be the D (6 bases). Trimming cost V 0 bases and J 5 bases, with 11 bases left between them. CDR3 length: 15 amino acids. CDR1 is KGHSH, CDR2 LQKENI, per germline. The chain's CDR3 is CASSPPVAGDNEQFF. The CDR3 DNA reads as TGTGCCAGCTCACCACCGGTAGCAGGGGACAATGAGCAGTTCTTC.

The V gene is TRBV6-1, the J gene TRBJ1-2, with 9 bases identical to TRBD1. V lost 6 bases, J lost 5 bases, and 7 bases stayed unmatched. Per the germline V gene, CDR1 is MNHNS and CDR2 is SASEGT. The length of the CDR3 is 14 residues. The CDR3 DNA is TGTGCCAGCAGGAGACAGGGGGTTGATTATGGCTACACCTTC. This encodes CASRRQGVDYGYTF.

In nucleotides, the CDR3 is TGTGCCAGCGGGAGGGGGGGGGGCACTGAAGCTTTCTTT. This encodes CASGRGGGTEAFF. The J gene is TRBJ1-1, the V gene TRBV28; tentatively, D is TRBD1 (6 bases). This CDR3 region has 13 residues. V was shortened by 8 bases and J by 4 bases, with 14 bases between the two germline ends. Germline assignment: CDR1 MDHEN and CDR2 SYDVKM. Filled out from reference TRBV28 and TRBJ1-1, the complete variable domain reads DVKVTQSSRYLVKRTGEKVFLECVQDMDHENMFWYRQDPGLGLRLIYFSYDVKMKEKGDIPEGYSVSREKKERFSLILESASTNQTSMYLCASGRGGGTEAFFGQGTRLTVV.

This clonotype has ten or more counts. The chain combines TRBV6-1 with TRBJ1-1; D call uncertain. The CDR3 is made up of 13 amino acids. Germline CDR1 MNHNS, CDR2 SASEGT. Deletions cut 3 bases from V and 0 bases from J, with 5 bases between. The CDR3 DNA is TGTGCCAGCAGTGAGCCAGTGAACACTGAAGCTTTCTTT. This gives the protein CASSEPVNTEAFF.

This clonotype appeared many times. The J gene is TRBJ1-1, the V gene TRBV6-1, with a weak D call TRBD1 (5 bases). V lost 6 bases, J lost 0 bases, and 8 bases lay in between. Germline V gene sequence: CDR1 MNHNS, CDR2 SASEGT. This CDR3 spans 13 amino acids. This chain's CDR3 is CASRLQVNTEAFF. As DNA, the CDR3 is TGTGCCAGCAGGCTACAGGTGAACACTGAAGCTTTCTTT.

CDR3 nucleotides: TGCAGTGCTAGCCGGACTAGGGACAATGAGCAGTTCTTC. Translating it yields CSASRTRDNEQFF. This chain uses TRBV20-1 with TRBJ2-1; 7 nucleotides agree with TRBD2. This CDR3 contains 13 residues. The germline gives CDR1 DFQATT, CDR2 SNEGSKA (reference sequence). Trimming at V came to 3 bases and at J to 5 bases, leaving 4 bases not matched to a gene.

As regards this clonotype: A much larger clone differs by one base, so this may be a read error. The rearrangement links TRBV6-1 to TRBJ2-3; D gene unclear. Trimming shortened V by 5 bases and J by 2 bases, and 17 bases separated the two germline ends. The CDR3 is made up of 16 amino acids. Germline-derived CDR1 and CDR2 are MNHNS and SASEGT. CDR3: CASSPSGSYPTDTQYF. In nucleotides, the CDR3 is TGTGCCAGCAGTCCGAGTGGATCGTACCCCACAGATACGCAGTATTTT.

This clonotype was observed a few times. CDR3 coding DNA: TGTGCCAGCTCACCCGACAGGGCGGCTAATGAAAAACTGTTTTTT. It encodes CASSPDRAANEKLFF. J is TRBJ1-4 and V is TRBV18; 7 bases agree with TRBD1. This CDR3 is built from 15 residues. Germline V gives CDR1 KGHSH, CDR2 LQKENI. After removal of 3 bases from V and 3 bases from J, the junction contained 4 bases not matched to a gene.

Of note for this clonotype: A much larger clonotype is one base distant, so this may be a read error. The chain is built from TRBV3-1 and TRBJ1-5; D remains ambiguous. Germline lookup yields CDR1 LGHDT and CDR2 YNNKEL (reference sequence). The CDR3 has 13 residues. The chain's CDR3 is CAISLGSHQPQHF. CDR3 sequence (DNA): TGTGCCATCAGCCTAGGCAGTCATCAGCCCCAGCATTTT. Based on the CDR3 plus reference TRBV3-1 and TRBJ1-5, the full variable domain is DTAVSQTPKYLVTQMGNDKSIKCEQNLGHDTMYWYKQDSKKFLKIMFSYNNKELIINETVPNRFSPKSPDKAHLNLHINSLELGDSAVYFCAISLGSHQPQHFGDGTRLSIL.

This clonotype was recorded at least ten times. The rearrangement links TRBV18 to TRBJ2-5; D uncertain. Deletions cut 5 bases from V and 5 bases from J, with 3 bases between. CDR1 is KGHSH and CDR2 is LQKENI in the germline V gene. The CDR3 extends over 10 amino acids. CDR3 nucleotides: TGTGCCAGCTCAACGGAGACCCAGTACTTC. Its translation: CASSTETQYF.

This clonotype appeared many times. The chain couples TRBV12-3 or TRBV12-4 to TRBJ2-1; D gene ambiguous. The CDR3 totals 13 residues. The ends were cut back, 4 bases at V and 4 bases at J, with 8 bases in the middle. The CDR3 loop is CASSYDQYNEQFF. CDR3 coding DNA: TGTGCCAGCAGTTATGACCAATACAATGAGCAGTTCTTC.

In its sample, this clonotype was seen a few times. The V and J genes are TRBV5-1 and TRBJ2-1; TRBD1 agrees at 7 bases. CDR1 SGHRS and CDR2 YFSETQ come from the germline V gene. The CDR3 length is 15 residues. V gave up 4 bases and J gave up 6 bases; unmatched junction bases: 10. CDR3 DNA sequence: TGCGCCAGCAGCGGAAACTGGGACAGCCTCAATGAGCAGTTCTTC. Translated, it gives CASSGNWDSLNEQFF.